One sample yielded the 23 T cell receptor beta chains listed below, sequenced in a study of beta chain features in type 1 diabetes. The whole isolated RNA underwent reverse transcription, so sequencing captured expressed TCRB transcripts. The data were produced by immunoSEQ multiplex PCR, yet TCRdb's version contains in-frame clones alone and is incomplete. Of 250,000 to 400,000 clones listed, 11% to 15% are singletons. Material for sequencing was central memory CD4+ T cells from blood. These receptors were collected from a man aged 25-45 years in good health.

The chain joins TRBV6-5 to TRBJ2-7; D is ambiguous. V was shortened by 6 bases and J by 3 bases, with 12 bases between the two germline ends. Germline CDR1 and CDR2: MNHEY and SVGAGI. The CDR3 consists of 13 residues. The CDR3 is CASRDANSYEQYF. CDR3 nucleotides: TGTGCCAGCAGAGATGCTAACAGCTACGAGCAGTACTTC.

The V gene is TRBV28, the J gene TRBJ2-1; 10 bases line up with TRBD2. This CDR3 has 18 amino acids. V was pared by 2 bases and J by 4 bases, with 11 bases of the junction left unmatched. CDR1 is MDHEN and CDR2 is SYDVKM in the germline V gene. CDR3 DNA sequence: TGTGCCAGCAGTTTAGGGGGGATGGGACTAGCGACTTACAATGAGCAGTTCTTC. This encodes CASSLGGMGLATYNEQFF.

This clone was found a few times. V gene TRBV4-3 combines with J gene TRBJ2-4; no clear D gene. Deletions cut 0 bases from V and 0 bases from J, with 12 bases between. CDR1 is LGHNA, CDR2 YSLEER, per germline. This CDR3 is 17 amino acids long. The CDR3 here is CASSQDHGLSAKNIQYF. CDR3 coding DNA: TGCGCCAGCAGCCAAGATCACGGGTTGTCAGCCAAAAACATTCAGTACTTC.

This clone was counted between two and nine times. The chain links TRBV6-1 to TRBJ2-7; possible D gene TRBD1, 5 bases. V was pared by 1 base and J by 6 bases, with 16 bases between. CDR3 size: 15 residues. The germline CDR1 and CDR2 sequences are MNHNS and SASEGT. Here the CDR3 reads CASSEEGPGWREQYF. In DNA form, the CDR3 reads TGTGCCAGCAGTGAAGAGGGCCCAGGGTGGCGCGAGCAGTACTTC.

As to this clone: Other nucleotide sequences in the sample specify the same CDR3. The gene calls are TRBV7-2 and TRBJ2-5; TRBD1 might be the D (5 bases). Germline-derived CDR1 and CDR2 are SGHTA and FQGNSA. This CDR3 region has 14 residues. Trimming removed 2 bases at V and 1 base at J, with 8 bases between. The CDR3: CASSLSGSQETQYF. The CDR3 DNA sequence: TGTGCCAGCAGCTTATCAGGGTCCCAAGAGACCCAGTACTTC.

V gene TRBV2 combines with J gene TRBJ2-5; TRBD2 aligns across 12 bases. CDR1 and CDR2 (germline): SNHLY, FYNNEI. The CDR3 is made up of 15 amino acids. V was clipped by 6 bases and J by 5 bases; unmatched bases: 7. The CDR3 protein is CASSQGTSGRETQYF. The CDR3 bases are TGTGCCAGCAGCCAAGGGACTAGCGGGCGGGAGACCCAGTACTTC.

This clone was observed a few times. The chain joins TRBV18 to TRBJ1-2, with unresolved D. CDR1 KGHSH and CDR2 LQKENI come from the germline V gene. CDR3 size: 15 residues. Trimming removed 3 bases at V and 5 bases at J, with 16 bases between. The CDR3: CASSPKGAEGYGYTF. The DNA for the CDR3 is TGTGCCAGCTCACCCAAAGGTGCAGAGGGTTATGGCTACACCTTC.

The chain carries TRBV7-8 and TRBJ2-2; D is undetermined. This CDR3 is built from 16 residues. V lost 4 bases and J lost 7, with 19 bases in between. Germline V gene sequence: CDR1 SGHVS, CDR2 FQNEAQ. In DNA, the CDR3 is TGTGCCAGCAGCTCCCCCAGTAAGGGTCATGGCGGGGAGCTGTTTTTT. Protein product: CASSSPSKGHGGELFF.

This clone was picked up many times. V and J are TRBV18 and TRBJ2-3, with D possibly being TRBD2 (6 bases). V gave up 2 bases and J gave up 0 bases, with 9 bases separating them. Germline V gene lookup returns CDR1 KGHSH and CDR2 LQKENI. This CDR3 contains 15 residues. Written as DNA, the CDR3 is TGTGCCAGCTCACCAGCGGGGAAGAGCACAGATACGCAGTATTTT. As protein: CASSPAGKSTDTQYF.

This chain joins TRBV7-2 and TRBJ2-7; weak D call: TRBD2 (6 bases). The length of the CDR3 is 16 residues. Trimming shortened V by 3 bases and J by 1 base, and 16 bases separated the two germline ends. Looked up from germline, CDR1 is SGHTA and CDR2 is FQGNSA. The CDR3 here is CASSLVWASDSYEQYV. CDR3 DNA sequence: TGTGCCAGCAGCTTGGTTTGGGCTAGCGATTCCTACGAGCAGTACGTC.

As to this clone: A read error may be the cause here, since a much bigger clone is one base away. V gene TRBV7-9 combines with J gene TRBJ2-5; D unresolved. Trimming took off 4 bases at V and 1 base at J, with 1 base between the two ends. Germline V gene lookup returns CDR1 SEHNR and CDR2 FQNEAQ (reference sequence). The CDR3 spans 11 residues. CDR3 nucleotides: TGTGCCAGCAGCTCCCAAGAGACCCAGTACTTC. This gives the protein CASSSQETQYF.

This clone was seen a handful of times. The chain recombines TRBV10-3 with TRBJ2-5; a possible D gene is TRBD2 (5 bases). Germline V gene lookup returns CDR1 ENHRY and CDR2 SYGVKD. The germline V and J ends were trimmed by 4 bases and 5 bases, with 11 bases remaining between them. The CDR3 loop spans 13 amino acids. This CDR3 is CAISVRGSETQYF. CDR3 coding DNA: TGTGCCATCAGTGTACGGGGTTCGGAGACCCAGTACTTC.

This clone appeared a few times. CDR3 bases: TGTGCCAGCAGCGTGACAGGGAATAGCAATCAGCCCCAGCATTTT. Encoded protein: CASSVTGNSNQPQHF. The chain has TRBV7-2 and TRBJ1-5, with 7 bases matching TRBD1. Germline V gene lookup returns CDR1 SGHTA and CDR2 FQGNSA. The CDR3 consists of 15 residues. J lost 0 bases, V lost 5 bases, and 4 bases had no gene match. Using reference TRBV7-2 and TRBJ1-5 for the parts outside the CDR3, the full variable domain is GAGVSQSPSNKVTEKGKDVELRCDPISGHTALYWYRQSLGQGLEFLIYFQGNSAPDKSGLPSDRFSAERTGGSVSTLTIQRTQQEDSAVYLCASSVTGNSNQPQHFGDGTRLSIL.

The gene calls are TRBV5-1 and TRBJ2-3; the match to TRBD2 covers 10 bases. Germline values: CDR1 SGHRS, CDR2 YFSETQ. This CDR3 spans 15 amino acids. V dropped 0 bases and J dropped 4; count of bases not matched to a gene: 2. The CDR3 protein is CASSLERGGPDTQYF. The CDR3 DNA follows: TGCGCCAGCAGCTTGGAGCGGGGGGGTCCAGATACGCAGTATTTT. Variable domain in full (rest from reference TRBV5-1 and TRBJ2-3): KAGVTQTPRYLIKTRGQQVTLSCSPISGHRSVSWYQQTPGQGLQFLFEYFSETQRNKGNFPGRFSGRQFSNSRSEMNVSTLELGDSALYLCASSLERGGPDTQYFGPGTRLTVL.

The chain couples TRBV7-2 to TRBJ2-7, with 9 bases identical to TRBD1. Unmatched junction bases numbered 6, after V lost 1 base and J lost 5 bases. Germline-derived CDR1 and CDR2 are SGHTA and FQGNSA. This CDR3 comprises 15 residues. CDR3 region: CASSLGGTGRDEQYF. In DNA, the CDR3 is TGTGCCAGCAGCTTAGGGGGGACAGGGCGCGACGAGCAGTACTTC.

This clone was observed a few times. The CDR3 reads CASSQETGAYEQYF. CDR3 nucleotide sequence: TGTGCCAGCAGCCAGGAGACAGGGGCCTACGAGCAGTACTTC. The rearrangement joins TRBV14 to TRBJ2-7, with 8 bases matching TRBD1. This CDR3 region has 14 residues. The trim removed 3 bases at V and 2 bases at J, leaving 3 bases unmatched. CDR1 and CDR2 from the germline V gene are SGHDN and FVKESK.

This clone showed up many times. This sequence joins TRBV7-8 and TRBJ1-2; D perhaps matches TRBD1 (6 bases). This CDR3 has 13 amino acids. Trimming stripped 5 bases from V and 10 bases from J, with 17 bases between. The V gene's germline CDR1 is SGHVS and CDR2 FQNEAQ. The CDR3 sequence is CASSPTQQGLYTF. As DNA, the CDR3 is TGTGCCAGCAGCCCCACCCAACAGGGCCTCTACACCTTC.

With regard to this clone: The sample has other DNA sequences that encode this CDR3 too. The chain joins TRBV7-2 to TRBJ2-3, with 11 bases aligning to TRBD2. The CDR3 is made up of 15 amino acids. Looked up from germline, CDR1 is SGHTA and CDR2 is FQGNSA. V gave up 3 bases and J gave up 1 base; unmatched junction bases: 0. The CDR3 spells CASSLGLAGTDTQYF. In nucleotides, the CDR3 is TGTGCCAGCAGCTTGGGACTAGCGGGCACAGATACGCAGTATTTT.

The sample holds many counts of this clone. The V call is TRBV21-1, the J call TRBJ2-7; the table's D gene call, TRBD2, was not cross checked with the DNA. TRBV21-1 is given as a pseudogene. The CDR3 consists of 16 residues. The CDR3 sequence: CASSKGGDGWQYEQYV. The CDR3 nucleotides read TGTGCCAGCAGCAAAGGTGGCGACGGGTGGCAGTACGAGCAGTACGTC.

This clone was detected only a few times. Additional DNA sequences in this sample encode the identical CDR3. V usage is TRBV27 and J usage is TRBJ1-5; a weak D match, TRBD1 (6 bases). The CDR3 runs to 14 residues. V lost 6 bases to trimming and J lost 5 bases, with 14 bases between them. CDR1 and CDR2 from the germline V gene are MNHEY and SMNVEV (reference sequence). CDR3 sequence: CASSPTGIDQPQHF. DNA for the CDR3: TGTGCCAGCAGCCCTACAGGGATCGATCAGCCCCAGCATTTT.

This chain uses TRBV7-2 with TRBJ2-6, with TRBD1 identical over 7 bases. V was pared by 3 bases and J by 0 bases, with 2 bases of the junction left unmatched. CDR1 and CDR2 from the germline V gene are SGHTA and FQGNSA. The CDR3 loop spans 16 amino acids. This CDR3 is CASSFQGDSGANVLTF. CDR3 coding DNA: TGTGCCAGCAGCTTTCAGGGGGACTCTGGGGCCAACGTCCTGACTTTC.

This clone was seen a few times. This sequence joins TRBV5-5 and TRBJ2-2; D is ambiguous. Germline CDR1 and CDR2: SGHKS and YYEKEE (reference sequence). V was cut by 3 bases and J by 4 bases, with 10 bases left in between. This CDR3 region has 14 residues. CDR3 region: CASSSYFSTGELFF. CDR3 DNA: TGTGCCAGCAGCTCCTACTTTTCCACCGGGGAGCTGTTTTTT.

This clone occurred a few times. V is TRBV18 and J is TRBJ1-1; D gene uncertain. The CDR3 has 13 residues. In germline, CDR1 is KGHSH, CDR2 LQKENI. The V gene lost 5 bases and the J gene lost 4 bases, with 11 bases spanning the gap. In DNA, the CDR3 is TGTGCCAGCTCAGAGATACCGGGCACTGAAGCTTTCTTT. Protein sequence: CASSEIPGTEAFF.